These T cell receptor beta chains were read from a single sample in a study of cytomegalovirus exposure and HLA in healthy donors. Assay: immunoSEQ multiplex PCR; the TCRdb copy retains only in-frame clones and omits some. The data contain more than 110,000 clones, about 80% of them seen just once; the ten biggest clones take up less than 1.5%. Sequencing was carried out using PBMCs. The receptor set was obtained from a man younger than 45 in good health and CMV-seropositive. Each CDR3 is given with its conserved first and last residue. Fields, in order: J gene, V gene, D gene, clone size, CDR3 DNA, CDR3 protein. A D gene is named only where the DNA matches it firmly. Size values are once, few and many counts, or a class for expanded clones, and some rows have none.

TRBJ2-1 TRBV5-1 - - TGCGCCAGCAGCCTGGACAGCTACAATGAGCAGTTCTTC CASSLDSYNEQFF
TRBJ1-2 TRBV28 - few TGTGCCAGCAGTTTAGGGGGAGGGAGGGATGGCTACACCTTC CASSLGGGRDGYTF
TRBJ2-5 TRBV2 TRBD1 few TGTGCCAGCAGTGAAGCGGGACAGGGGAAGACCCAGTACTTC CASSEAGQGKTQYF
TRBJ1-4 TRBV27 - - TGTGCCAGCAGATCTGTATACGCAGCTAATGAAAAACTGTTTTTT CASRSVYAANEKLFF
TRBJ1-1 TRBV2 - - TGTGCCAGCAGTGGAGGGGGAAGGGCGGCTTCCTTT CASSGGGRAASF
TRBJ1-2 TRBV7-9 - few TGTTCCAGCAACCAACAGATCTATGGCTACACCTTC CSSNQQIYGYTF
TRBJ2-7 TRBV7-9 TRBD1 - TGTGCCACCAGACAGGGCCGGGAGCAGTACTTC CATRQGREQYF
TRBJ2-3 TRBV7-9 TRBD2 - TGTGCCAGCATCCTGGGCGGGGGGGCCACAGATACGCAGTATTTT CASILGGGATDTQYF
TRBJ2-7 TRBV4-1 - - TGCGCCAGCAGCCAAGGGCTGGTTGGGGGCCGGTACGAGCAGTACTTC CASSQGLVGGRYEQYF
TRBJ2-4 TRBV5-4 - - TGTGCCAGCAGCTTTGCTCAGACAGCCGATCTAGCCAAAAACATTCAGTACTTC CASSFAQTADLAKNIQYF
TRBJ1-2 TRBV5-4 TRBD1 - TGTGCCAGCAGGAATTCCTACAGGGGGCTCGGGGGCTACACCTTC CASRNSYRGLGGYTF
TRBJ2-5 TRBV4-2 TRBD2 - TGTGCCAGCAGCCAAGATCCTAGCGGGGGGGCCTTGGAGACCCAGTACTTC CASSQDPSGGALETQYF
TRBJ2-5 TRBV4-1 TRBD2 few TGCGCCAGCAGCCCCGGGACTAGCGGGCAAGAGACCCAGTACTTC CASSPGTSGQETQYF
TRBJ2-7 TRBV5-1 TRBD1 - TGCGCCAGCGATCCAACAGGGGACAGCACCTACGAGCAGTACTTC CASDPTGDSTYEQYF
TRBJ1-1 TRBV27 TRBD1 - TGTGCCAGCAGGGCAGGGGGCGCGGCTGAAGCTTTCTTT CASRAGGAAEAFF
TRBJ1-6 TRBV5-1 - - TGCGCCAGCAGCTGGCTTGGACTGGAAAATTCACCCCTCCACTTT CASSWLGLENSPLHF